Below are 21 T cell receptor beta chains sequenced from a single sample in a study of control samples from healthy donors and cancer patients. Libraries were prepared by immunoSEQ multiplex PCR; TCRdb keeps only in-frame clonotypes and omits some of them. The sample shows roughly 100,000 clones, about 89% of them seen only once. Source material: PBMCs. The receptors derive from a man aged 55 to 70 with lung cancer.

V is TRBV29-1 and J is TRBJ2-7; possible D gene TRBD1, 6 bases. Germline CDR1 reads SQVTM; CDR2 reads ANQGSEA. V was clipped by 5 bases and J by 1 base, with 12 bases between them. This CDR3 spans 13 amino acids. The CDR3 region has the DNA TGCAGCGTTCTCGAGACAGGATCCTACGAGCAGTACTTC. It encodes CSVLETGSYEQYF.

V usage is TRBV18 and J usage is TRBJ2-1; possible D gene TRBD1, 5 bases. CDR3 length equals 13 residues. V was shortened by 5 bases and J by 3 bases, with 8 bases between the two germline ends. Germline V gene sequence: CDR1 KGHSH, CDR2 LQKENI. CDR3 region: CASSTQGYNEQFF. The CDR3 DNA is TGTGCCAGCTCAACCCAGGGCTACAATGAGCAGTTCTTC.

The chain combines TRBV30 with TRBJ2-1, with D perhaps matching TRBD1 (6 bases). The CDR3 contains 13 residues. CDR1 is GTSNPN, CDR2 SVGIG, per germline (reference sequence). V was shortened by 1 base and J by 8 bases, with 12 bases between the two germline ends. The CDR3 nucleotides are TGTGCCTGGAGTGAACAGGGTAACCATGAGCAGTTCTTC. Translation: CAWSEQGNHEQFF.

The table lists this clone with a count of one. V usage is TRBV3-1 (or the pseudogene TRBV3-2) and J usage is TRBJ1-2; D unclear. V lost 2 bases, J lost 0 bases, and 13 bases lay in between. The CDR3 loop spans 16 amino acids. CDR1 LGHDT and CDR2 YNNKEL come from the germline V gene (reference sequence). The CDR3 is CASSQTGRAANYGYTF. CDR3 coding DNA: TGTGCCAGCAGCCAAACGGGTCGGGCTGCTAACTATGGCTACACCTTC.

This chain links TRBV5-1 with TRBJ2-1; 10 positions agree with TRBD2. V was clipped by 2 bases and J by 2 bases; unmatched bases: 7. The CDR3 length is 17 residues. Looked up from germline, CDR1 is SGHRS and CDR2 is YFSETQ. The CDR3 nucleotides are TGCGCCAGCAGCTTACACTCTAGCGGGGGTACCTACAATGAGCAGTTCTTC. Protein product: CASSLHSSGGTYNEQFF.

The count of this clone is one. The chain employs TRBV24-1 and TRBJ2-5, with 9 bases aligning to TRBD1. The V and J ends lost 4 bases and 1 base, in that order; junction bases with no gene match: 6. Germline V gene sequence: CDR1 KGHDR, CDR2 SFDVKD. The CDR3 consists of 16 residues. CDR3: CATSDTGTGLQETQYF. In DNA form, the CDR3 reads TGTGCCACCAGTGACACCGGGACAGGGCTCCAAGAGACCCAGTACTTC.

The chain recombines TRBV7-2 with TRBJ2-3; D is unresolved. V lost 0 bases and J 5 bases, leaving 9 bases between the germline ends. Germline loops: CDR1 SGHTA, CDR2 FQGNSA. This CDR3 has 14 residues. CDR3 nucleotide sequence: TGTGCCAGCAGCTTAGCGTCCCGAATAGATACGCAGTATTTT. Its translation is CASSLASRIDTQYF.

The chain combines TRBV3-1 (or the pseudogene TRBV3-2) with TRBJ1-2; perhaps TRBD1 as D (5 bases). Between the trimmed V and J ends, which lost 1 base and 3 bases, there was a span of 9 bases. Per germline, CDR1 LGHDT and CDR2 YNNKEL (reference sequence). The CDR3 length is 14 residues. CDR3 amino acids: CASSQAQGYYGYTF. In DNA form, the CDR3 reads TGTGCCAGCAGCCAAGCTCAGGGATACTATGGCTACACCTTC.

The chain combines TRBV7-9 with TRBJ2-7; no definite D call. V was pared by 5 bases and J by 3 bases, with 8 bases between. Germline V gene data show CDR1 as SEHNR and CDR2 as FQNEAQ (reference sequence). There are 12 residues in the CDR3. The DNA for the CDR3 is TGTGCCAGCAGCCCAACGGGCTACGAGCAGTACTTC. Translating it yields CASSPTGYEQYF.

The chain joins TRBV19 to TRBJ2-1, with a tentative D call TRBD1 (6 bases). The germline V and J ends were trimmed by 6 bases and 9 bases, with 15 bases remaining between them. Germline loops: CDR1 LNHDA, CDR2 SQIVND (reference sequence). The CDR3 spans 13 residues. CDR3 coding DNA: TGTGCCAGTAGGCAGACGACAGGAGTTGAGCAGTTCTTC. Its translation is CASRQTTGVEQFF.

J is TRBJ1-3 and V is TRBV19, with D hard to call. The CDR3 extends over 12 amino acids. Germline lookup yields CDR1 LNHDA and CDR2 SQIVND (reference sequence). V lost 6 bases, J lost 10 bases, and 13 bases lay in between. This CDR3 is CASSVRGSTIYF. The CDR3, as DNA: TGTGCCAGTAGCGTACGGGGAAGTACCATATATTTT.

The chain links TRBV24-1 to TRBJ2-3; D gene unclear. Per the germline V gene, CDR1 is KGHDR and CDR2 is SFDVKD. The CDR3 has 13 residues. Between the trimmed V and J ends, which lost 0 bases and 5 bases, there was a span of 5 bases. This CDR3 reads CATSDLWEDTQYF. Written as DNA, the CDR3 is TGTGCCACCAGTGATTTGTGGGAAGATACGCAGTATTTT.

The V and J genes are TRBV29-1 and TRBJ1-2, with D possibly TRBD1 on 6 matching bases. In germline, CDR1 is SQVTM, CDR2 ANQGSEA. Trimming pared 6 bases from V and 5 bases from J, leaving 10 bases between. The CDR3 is made up of 11 amino acids. DNA for the CDR3: TGCAGCGTGGGAGGGGGATATGGCTACACCTTC. This gives the protein CSVGGGYGYTF. Full variable domain (missing parts from reference TRBV29-1 and TRBJ1-2): SAVISQKPSRDICQRGTSLTIQCQVDSQVTMMFWYRQQPGQSLTLIATANQGSEATYESGFVIDKFPISRPNLTFSTLTVSNMSPEDSSIYLCSVGGGYGYTFGSGTRLTVV.

This CDR3 reads CASSEFQASNEKLFF. The CDR3 bases are TGTGCCAGCAGTGAATTCCAGGCATCGAATGAAAAACTGTTTTTT. The chain is built from TRBV2 and TRBJ1-4; no clear D gene. V was shortened by 2 bases and J by 5 bases, with 12 bases between the two germline ends. The CDR3 runs to 15 residues. Germline values: CDR1 SNHLY, CDR2 FYNNEI. The full variable domain, rest sourced from reference TRBV2 and TRBJ1-4, is EPEVTQTPSHQVTQMGQEVILRCVPISNHLYFYWYRQILGQKVEFLVSFYNNEISEKSEIFDDQFSVERPDGSNFTLKIRSTKLEDSAMYFCASSEFQASNEKLFFGSGTQLSVL.

The chain carries TRBV14 and TRBJ1-6; 9 bases are a match to TRBD1. V lost 5 bases, J lost 5 bases, and 4 bases stayed unmatched. Germline lookup yields CDR1 SGHDN and CDR2 FVKESK. The CDR3 runs to 15 residues. The CDR3 DNA sequence: TGTGCCAGCAGCTTAGGACAGGGGAATAATTCACCCCTCCACTTT. Translating it yields CASSLGQGNNSPLHF. Complete variable domain (other parts from reference TRBV14 and TRBJ1-6): EAGVTQFPSHSVIEKGQTVTLRCDPISGHDNLYWYRRVMGKEIKFLLHFVKESKQDESGMPNNRFLAERTGGTYSTLKVQPAELEDSGVYFCASSLGQGNNSPLHFGNGTRLTVT.

In this sample, this clone turned up once. This chain connects TRBV7-2 to TRBJ1-2; D gene unclear. This CDR3 region has 15 residues. The germline gives CDR1 SGHTA, CDR2 FQGNSA. The V end was cut by 5 bases, the J end by 2 bases, with 15 bases between. The CDR3 bases are TGTGCCAGCAGCGCATCGATAGGGTTCAACTATGGCTACACCTTC. Protein product: CASSASIGFNYGYTF.

This chain uses TRBV6-5 with TRBJ1-1; perhaps TRBD1 as D (6 bases). The germline gives CDR1 MNHEY, CDR2 SVGAGI. CDR3 size: 13 residues. Trimming took off 4 bases at V and 3 bases at J, with 9 bases between the two ends. CDR3 sequence: CASSWGQYTEAFF. CDR3 coding DNA: TGTGCCAGCAGTTGGGGACAATACACTGAAGCTTTCTTT.

The V gene is TRBV29-1, the J gene TRBJ1-5; a weak D match, TRBD1 (6 bases). Trimming took off 3 bases at V and 0 bases at J, with 12 bases between the two ends. This CDR3 has 15 amino acids. Germline CDR1 is SQVTM and CDR2 is ANQGSEA. The CDR3 here is CSVEGAHNSNQPQHF. CDR3 coding DNA: TGCAGCGTTGAGGGGGCCCACAATAGCAATCAGCCCCAGCATTTT.

The chain links TRBV10-2 to TRBJ1-4, with D unclear. V was pared by 6 bases and J by 4 bases, with 12 bases between. This CDR3 spans 14 amino acids. Per the germline V gene, CDR1 is WSHSY and CDR2 is SAAADI. CDR3 in amino acids: CASRKDGGNEKLFF. CDR3 nucleotide sequence: TGCGCCAGCAGAAAAGACGGTGGTAATGAAAAACTGTTTTTT.

The chain uses TRBV5-4 and TRBJ2-5, with D hard to call. Trimming took 4 bases from V and 2 from J, leaving 9 bases between them. CDR3 length: 13 residues. CDR1 and CDR2 (germline): SGHNT, YYREEE (reference sequence). The CDR3 region has the DNA TGTGCCAGCAGCCAACTGCGTCAAGAGACCCAGTACTTC. Amino acid sequence: CASSQLRQETQYF.

The chain joins TRBV12-3 or TRBV12-4 to TRBJ1-3; the D is unclear. V shed 6 bases and J shed 7 bases, with 10 bases lying between them. CDR3 length: 12 amino acids. CDR3 sequence: CASRSQENTIYF. CDR3 in DNA: TGTGCCAGCAGGTCCCAAGAGAACACCATATATTTT.